This T cell receptor (beta chain) derives from a study of shared T cell receptors in the human thymus. The method was immunoSEQ multiplex PCR; TCRdb's version includes in-frame clones alone and lacks a portion of them. Among hundreds of thousands of clones, over 90% were seen once, and the ten largest hold roughly 0.02%. CDR1 is SNHLY, CDR2 FYNNEI, per germline. This CDR3 contains 18 residues. V lost 3 bases, J lost 2 bases, and 12 bases stayed unmatched. This sequence originates from a human donor. The chain employs TRBV2 and TRBJ2-3; 9 bases are a match to TRBD1. The source material was thymocytes. In nucleotides, the CDR3 is TGTGCCAGCAGTGATCCCACCCGGACAGGGGCGAACACAGATACGCAGTATTTT. Translating it yields CASSDPTRTGANTDTQYF.